This T cell receptor (beta chain) emerged from a study of T-cell memory formation after mild COVID-19. The V and J ends lost 0 bases and 5 bases respectively, with 14 bases between them. CDR1 is MGHRA, CDR2 YSYEKL, per germline. This CDR3 region has 16 residues. A 5'RACE reaction primed in the constant segment made cDNA libraries of TCR alpha and TCR beta, and these carried sample barcodes and UMIs. TCRdb reprocessed the 5' RACE reads via MiXCR and lists one record per CDR3 protein. The sample lists about 310,000 distinct CDR3 sequences; less than 20% were seen once. This sequence joins TRBV4-1 and TRBJ1-5, with D possibly being TRBD1 (5 bases). The sequenced sample was PBMCs or a T cell subset sorted from them (not recorded which). The clonotype originates from a man younger than 35 who had mild COVID-19 (a few samples of this study predate the infection). Cell type and time point are not known. CDR3 sequence: CASSQDWRQPYQPQHF. CDR3 bases: TGCGCCAGCAGCCAAGATTGGCGACAGCCCTATCAGCCCCAGCATTTT.